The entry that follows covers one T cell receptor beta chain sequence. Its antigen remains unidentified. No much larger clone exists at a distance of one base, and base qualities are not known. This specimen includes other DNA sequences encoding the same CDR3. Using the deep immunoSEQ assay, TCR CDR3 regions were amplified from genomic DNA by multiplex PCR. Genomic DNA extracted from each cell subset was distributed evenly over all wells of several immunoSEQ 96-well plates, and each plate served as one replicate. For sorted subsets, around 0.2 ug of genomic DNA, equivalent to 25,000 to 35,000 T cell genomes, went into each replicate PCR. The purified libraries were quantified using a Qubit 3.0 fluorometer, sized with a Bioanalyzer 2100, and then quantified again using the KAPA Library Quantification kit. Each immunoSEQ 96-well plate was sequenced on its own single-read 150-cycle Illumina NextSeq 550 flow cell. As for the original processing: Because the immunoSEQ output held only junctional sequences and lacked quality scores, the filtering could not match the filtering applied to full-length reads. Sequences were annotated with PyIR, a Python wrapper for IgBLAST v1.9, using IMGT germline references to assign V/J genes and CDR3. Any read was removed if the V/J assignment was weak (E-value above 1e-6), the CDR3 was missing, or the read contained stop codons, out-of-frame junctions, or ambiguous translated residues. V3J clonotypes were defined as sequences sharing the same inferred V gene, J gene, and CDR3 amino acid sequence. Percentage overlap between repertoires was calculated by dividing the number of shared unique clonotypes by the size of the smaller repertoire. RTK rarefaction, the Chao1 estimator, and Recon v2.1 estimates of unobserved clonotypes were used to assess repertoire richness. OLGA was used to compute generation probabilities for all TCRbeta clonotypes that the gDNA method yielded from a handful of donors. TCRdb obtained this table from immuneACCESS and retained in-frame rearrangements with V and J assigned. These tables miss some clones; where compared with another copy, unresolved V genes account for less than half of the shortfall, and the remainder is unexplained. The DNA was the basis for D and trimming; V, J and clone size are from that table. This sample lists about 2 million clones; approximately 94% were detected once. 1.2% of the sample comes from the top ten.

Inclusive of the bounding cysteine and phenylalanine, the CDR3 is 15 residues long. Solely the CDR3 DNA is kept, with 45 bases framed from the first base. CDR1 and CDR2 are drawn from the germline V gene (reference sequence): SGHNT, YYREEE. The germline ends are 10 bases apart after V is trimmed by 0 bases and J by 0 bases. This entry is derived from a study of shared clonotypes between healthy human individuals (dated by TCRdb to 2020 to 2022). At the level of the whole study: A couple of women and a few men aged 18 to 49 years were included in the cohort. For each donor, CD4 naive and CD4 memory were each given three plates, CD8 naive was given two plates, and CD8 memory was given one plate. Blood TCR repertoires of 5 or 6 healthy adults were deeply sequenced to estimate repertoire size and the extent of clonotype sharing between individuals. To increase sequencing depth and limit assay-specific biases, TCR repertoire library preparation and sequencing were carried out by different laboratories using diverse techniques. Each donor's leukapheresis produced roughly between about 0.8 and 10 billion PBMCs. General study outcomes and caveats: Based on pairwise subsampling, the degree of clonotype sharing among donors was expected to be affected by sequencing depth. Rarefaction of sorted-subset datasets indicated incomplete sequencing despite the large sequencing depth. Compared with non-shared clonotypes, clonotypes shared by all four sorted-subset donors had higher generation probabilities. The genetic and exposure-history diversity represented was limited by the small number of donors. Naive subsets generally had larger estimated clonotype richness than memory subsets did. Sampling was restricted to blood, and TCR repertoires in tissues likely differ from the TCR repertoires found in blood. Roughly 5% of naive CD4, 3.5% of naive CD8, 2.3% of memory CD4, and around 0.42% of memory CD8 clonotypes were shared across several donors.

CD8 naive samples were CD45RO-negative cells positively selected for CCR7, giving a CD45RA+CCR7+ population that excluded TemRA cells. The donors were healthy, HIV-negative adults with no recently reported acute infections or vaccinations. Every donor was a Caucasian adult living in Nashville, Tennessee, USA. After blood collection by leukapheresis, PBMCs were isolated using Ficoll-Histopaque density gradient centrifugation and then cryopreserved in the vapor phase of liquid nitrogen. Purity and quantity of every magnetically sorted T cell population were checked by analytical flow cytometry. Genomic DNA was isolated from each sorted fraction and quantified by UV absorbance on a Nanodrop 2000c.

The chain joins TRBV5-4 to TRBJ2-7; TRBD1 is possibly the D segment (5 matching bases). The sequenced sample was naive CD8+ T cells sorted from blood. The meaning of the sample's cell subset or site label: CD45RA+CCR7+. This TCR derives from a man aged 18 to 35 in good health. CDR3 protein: CASSLGRGLSYEQYF. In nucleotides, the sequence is TGTGCCAGCAGCTTGGGTAGGGGCCTCTCCTACGAGCAGTACTTC.